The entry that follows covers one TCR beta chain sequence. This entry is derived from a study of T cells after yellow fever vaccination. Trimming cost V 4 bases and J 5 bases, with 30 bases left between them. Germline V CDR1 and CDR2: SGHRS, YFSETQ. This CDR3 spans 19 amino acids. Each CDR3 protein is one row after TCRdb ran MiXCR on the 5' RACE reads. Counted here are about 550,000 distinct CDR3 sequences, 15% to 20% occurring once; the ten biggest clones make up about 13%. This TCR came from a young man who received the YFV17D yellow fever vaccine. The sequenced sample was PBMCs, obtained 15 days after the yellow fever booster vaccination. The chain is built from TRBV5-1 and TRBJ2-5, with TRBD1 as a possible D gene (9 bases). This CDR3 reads CASSHWTGDSTGGRETQYF. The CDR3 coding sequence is TGCGCCAGCAGCCATTGGACAGGGGACTCGACGGGAGGGCGGGAGACCCAGTACTTC.